The TCR beta chain described here comes from a study of control samples from healthy donors and cancer patients. Assay used: immunoSEQ multiplex PCR; TCRdb lists only in-frame clones, some missing. The sample comprises around 94,000 clones, just over 90% of which are singletons, and about 2.5% rests with the top ten. V shed 0 bases and J 4 bases; nucleotides not matched to a gene: 3. The germline gives CDR1 MRHNA, CDR2 SNTAGT. This CDR3 has 15 amino acids. The chain has TRBV6-4 and TRBJ1-1, with 9 bases matching TRBD1. The specimen sequenced was blood. The TCR originated in a woman under 30 in good health. The CDR3 loop is CASSDSGQGITEAFF. DNA for the CDR3: TGTGCCAGCAGTGACTCTGGACAGGGGATCACTGAAGCTTTCTTT.